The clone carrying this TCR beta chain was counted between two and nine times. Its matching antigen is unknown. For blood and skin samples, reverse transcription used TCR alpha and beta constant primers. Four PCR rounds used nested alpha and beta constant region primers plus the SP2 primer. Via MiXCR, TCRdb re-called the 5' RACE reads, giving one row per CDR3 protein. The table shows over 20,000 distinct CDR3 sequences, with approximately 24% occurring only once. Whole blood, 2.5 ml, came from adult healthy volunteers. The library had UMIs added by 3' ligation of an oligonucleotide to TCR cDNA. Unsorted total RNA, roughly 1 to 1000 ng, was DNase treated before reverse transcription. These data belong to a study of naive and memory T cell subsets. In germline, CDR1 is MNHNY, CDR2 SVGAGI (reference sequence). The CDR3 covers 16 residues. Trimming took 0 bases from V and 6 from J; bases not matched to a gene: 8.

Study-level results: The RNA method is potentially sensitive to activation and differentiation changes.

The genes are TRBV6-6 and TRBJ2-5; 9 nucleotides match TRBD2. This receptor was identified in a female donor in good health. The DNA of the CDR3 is TGTGCCAGCAGTTACTCGGGTAGCGGGAGTACTAAGACCCAGTACTTC. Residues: CASSYSGSGSTKTQYF.